The 19 T cell receptor beta chains reported below all come from one sample, sequenced in a study of blood T cell repertoires in COVID-19. The data were produced by immunoSEQ multiplex PCR, yet TCRdb's version contains in-frame clones alone and is incomplete. The sample carries 85,000 to 120,000 clones, about three quarters recorded once. Sequenced sample: peripheral blood. These receptors came from an elderly man with COVID-19, enrolled during active disease.

This clone has ten or more counts. This sequence joins TRBV4-3 and TRBJ2-7, with D perhaps matching TRBD2 (6 bases). The CDR3 is made up of 15 amino acids. CDR1 LGHNA and CDR2 YSLEER come from the germline V gene. The ends were cut back, 0 bases at V and 2 bases at J, with 11 bases in the middle. CDR3 residues: CASSQDPLATYEQYF. The CDR3 DNA sequence: TGCGCCAGCAGCCAAGATCCGCTAGCGACCTACGAGCAGTACTTC.

This clone was observed a few times. The chain recombines TRBV5-8 with TRBJ1-5; 9 nucleotides match TRBD1. The V gene end was trimmed by 5 bases and the J gene end by 5 bases; junction bases not matched to a gene: 2. The V gene's germline CDR1 is SGHTS and CDR2 YDEGEE. The CDR3 runs 13 residues. The CDR3 loop reads CASSWDRDQPQHF. The CDR3 DNA follows: TGTGCCAGCAGTTGGGACAGGGATCAGCCCCAGCATTTT.

The V gene is TRBV12-3 or TRBV12-4, the J gene TRBJ2-1; 8 bases agree with TRBD2. The J segment lost 9 bases and the V segment lost 1 base, leaving 2 bases of the junction unmatched. This CDR3 comprises 13 residues. CDR3 in amino acids: CASSLGRGGEQFF. In DNA, the CDR3 is TGTGCCAGCAGTTTAGGACGGGGGGGTGAGCAGTTCTTC.

This clone was recorded many times. The J gene is TRBJ2-5, the V gene TRBV5-1; 11 bases are a match to TRBD2. From germline, CDR1 is SGHRS and CDR2 YFSETQ. The CDR3 contains 14 residues. V shed 4 bases and J 4 bases; nucleotides not matched to a gene: 3. CDR3 sequence reads: CASSTLAGGETQYF. CDR3 nucleotide sequence: TGCGCCAGCAGCACGCTAGCGGGAGGAGAGACCCAGTACTTC.

The chain is built from TRBV7-3 and TRBJ2-5; the D is unclear. The CDR3 spans 13 residues. Trimming stripped 1 base from V and 5 bases from J, with 8 bases between. Germline CDR1 SGHTA, CDR2 FQGTGA. The CDR3 nucleotides read TGTGCCAGCAGCTTAAGCTCTAGTGAGACCCAGTACTTC. Its protein is CASSLSSSETQYF.

The chain couples TRBV7-9 to TRBJ2-7, with 7 nucleotides matching TRBD2. J was trimmed by 0 bases and V by 4 bases; bases with no gene match: 3. Germline lookup yields CDR1 SEHNR and CDR2 FQNEAQ (reference sequence). The length of the CDR3 is 14 residues. The CDR3 bases are TGTGCCAGCAGCTCGAGCGGGACCTCCTACGAGCAGTACTTC. Translated: CASSSSGTSYEQYF.

This chain uses TRBV30 with TRBJ2-7, with a weak D call TRBD2 (5 bases). V was cut by 1 base and J by 8 bases, with 12 bases left in between. CDR3 length: 12 residues. Germline CDR1 GTSNPN, CDR2 SVGIG (reference sequence). CDR3 amino acids: CAWSESGPQQYF. Written as DNA, the CDR3 is TGTGCCTGGAGTGAGAGCGGTCCCCAGCAGTACTTC. The full variable domain, rest sourced from reference TRBV30 and TRBJ2-7, is SQTIHQWPATLVQPVGSPLSLECTVEGTSNPNLYWYRQAAGRGLQLLFYSVGIGQISSEVPQNLSASRPQDRQFILSSKKLLLSDSGFYLCAWSESGPQQYFGPGTRLTVT.

The rearrangement links TRBV7-3 to TRBJ2-7; D might be TRBD2 (5 bases). This CDR3 has 13 amino acids. V shed 6 bases and J shed 0 bases, with 9 bases lying between them. The germline CDR1 and CDR2 sequences are SGHTA and FQGTGA. CDR3: CASSYGISYEQYF. The CDR3 bases are TGTGCCAGCAGTTACGGGATCTCCTACGAGCAGTACTTC.

The genes are TRBV19 and TRBJ2-7; D not resolved. In germline, CDR1 is LNHDA, CDR2 SQIVND (reference sequence). V was shortened by 5 bases and J by 3 bases, with 20 bases between the two germline ends. This CDR3 is built from 16 residues. The CDR3 sequence: CASSPGQRKRNYEQYF. CDR3 bases: TGTGCCAGTAGTCCTGGTCAGCGTAAAAGGAACTACGAGCAGTACTTC. The variable domain in full, with the rest retrieved from reference TRBV19 and TRBJ2-7, is DGGITQSPKYLFRKEGQNVTLSCEQNLNHDAMYWYRQDPGQGLRLIYYSQIVNDFQKGDIAEGYSVSREKKESFPLTVTSAQKNPTAFYLCASSPGQRKRNYEQYFGPGTRLTVT.

The chain recombines TRBV4-3 with TRBJ2-1; TRBD2 is a possible D gene (6 bases). This CDR3 spans 17 amino acids. Germline assignment: CDR1 LGHNA and CDR2 YSLEER. V lost 0 bases to trimming and J lost 4 bases, with 16 bases between them. The CDR3 loop is CASSQERVAVDYNEQFF. The DNA for the CDR3 is TGCGCCAGCAGCCAAGAACGGGTAGCGGTAGATTACAATGAGCAGTTCTTC.

The gene calls are TRBV28 and TRBJ2-7; D not resolved. The CDR3 has 13 residues. Germline-derived CDR1 and CDR2 are MDHEN and SYDVKM. Trimming took 5 bases from V and 4 from J, leaving 12 bases between them. DNA of the CDR3: TGTGCCAGCAGTCCCCCAGGTCGGTACGAGCAGTACTTC. Protein sequence: CASSPPGRYEQYF.

V gene TRBV7-6 combines with J gene TRBJ2-2; 8 bases line up with TRBD2. The V gene end was trimmed by 2 bases and the J gene end by 3 bases; junction bases not matched to a gene: 8. This CDR3 contains 17 residues. Germline V CDR1 and CDR2: SGHVS, FNYEAQ. CDR3 loop: CASSLRGGLGDTGELFF. The CDR3 nucleotides read TGTGCCAGCAGCTTACGGGGGGGACTAGGGGACACCGGGGAGCTGTTTTTT.

This sequence joins TRBV4-3 and TRBJ2-7; TRBD2 matches 9 bases. V gave up 4 bases and J gave up 4 bases; unmatched junction bases: 8. Germline CDR1 reads LGHNA; CDR2 reads YSLEER. This CDR3 is built from 15 residues. CDR3 nucleotide sequence: TGCGCCAGCAGCCTTTCGACTAGCGGATTATACGAGCAGTACTTC. Amino acid sequence: CASSLSTSGLYEQYF.

This chain uses TRBV28 with TRBJ2-3; D is perhaps TRBD2 (6 bases). The CDR3 has 13 amino acids. Trimming stripped 4 bases from V and 7 bases from J, with 12 bases between. CDR1 is MDHEN and CDR2 is SYDVKM in the germline V gene. The CDR3 bases are TGTGCCAGCAGTTCAGGGACTTCCTATACGCAGTATTTT. Protein: CASSSGTSYTQYF.

CDR3 region: CASSLAQGGSNQPQHF. In DNA, the CDR3 is TGTGCCAGCAGCTTAGCGCAGGGTGGAAGCAATCAGCCCCAGCATTTT. The rearrangement uses TRBV7-2 and TRBJ1-5; weak D call: TRBD1 (5 bases). Per the germline V gene, CDR1 is SGHTA and CDR2 is FQGNSA. This CDR3 is built from 16 residues. V shed 0 bases and J shed 1 base, with 10 bases lying between them.

On this clone: One junction end does not reproduce the germline sequence, and a read error may be involved. This chain links TRBV6-1 with TRBJ2-3, with D tentatively TRBD1 (5 bases). The length of the CDR3 is 14 residues. Germline-derived CDR1 and CDR2 are MNHNS and SASEGT. The CDR3 sequence: CASREDRRTDTQYF. Written as DNA, the CDR3 is TGTGCCAGCAGAGAAGACAGACGGACAGATACGCAGTATTTT.

The chain uses TRBV28 and TRBJ2-7; D might be TRBD1 (6 bases). The ends were cut back, 5 bases at V and 0 bases at J, with 14 bases in the middle. There are 15 residues in the CDR3. Germline V gene sequence: CDR1 MDHEN, CDR2 SYDVKM. The CDR3 loop is CASSTEPGHSYEQYF. The CDR3 DNA follows: TGTGCCAGCAGTACCGAACCGGGACACTCCTACGAGCAGTACTTC.

The chain links TRBV28 to TRBJ2-1, with 8 bases matching TRBD2. Germline V gene data show CDR1 as MDHEN and CDR2 as SYDVKM. The CDR3 runs to 18 residues. Trimming took 6 bases from V and 4 from J; bases not matched to a gene: 17. The CDR3 loop is CASSPPHTGRALYNEQFF. The CDR3 coding sequence is TGTGCCAGCAGCCCCCCCCACACCGGGAGGGCCCTTTACAATGAGCAGTTCTTC.

J is TRBJ2-5 and V is TRBV10-2; no firm D call. Germline loops: CDR1 WSHSY, CDR2 SAAADI. Trimming left V 4 bases short and J 4 bases short, with 10 bases between. This CDR3 is 13 amino acids long. CDR3 sequence: CASSVWRGETQYF. The CDR3 DNA follows: TGCGCCAGCAGTGTATGGCGAGGAGAGACCCAGTACTTC.